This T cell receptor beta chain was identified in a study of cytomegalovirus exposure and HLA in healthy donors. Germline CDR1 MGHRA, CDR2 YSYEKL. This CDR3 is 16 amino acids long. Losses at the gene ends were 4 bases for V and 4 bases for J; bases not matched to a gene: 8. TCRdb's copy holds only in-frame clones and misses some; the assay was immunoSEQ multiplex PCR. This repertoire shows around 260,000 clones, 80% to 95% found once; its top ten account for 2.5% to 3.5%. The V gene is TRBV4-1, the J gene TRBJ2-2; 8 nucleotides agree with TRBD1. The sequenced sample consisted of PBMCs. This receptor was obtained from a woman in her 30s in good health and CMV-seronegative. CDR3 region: CASSPGQGPGTGELFF. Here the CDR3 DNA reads TGCGCCAGCAGCCCTGGACAGGGCCCGGGCACCGGGGAGCTGTTTTTT.